The clone carrying this T cell receptor beta chain was seen repeatedly, ten times or more. The antigen is undetermined. TCRdb itself ran the reads through MiXCR, one entry per CDR3 protein. The data contain 95,000 to 150,000 distinct CDR3 sequences, more than 30% of them seen just once; the ten biggest clones take up roughly 50%. V lost 0 bases and J 5 bases, leaving 7 bases between the germline ends. CDR3 length equals 13 residues. The germline V gene has CDR1 SGHTA and CDR2 FQGTGA. This sample was taken from a study of T cell repertoires in cytomegalovirus infection. Sequenced here: CD8+ T cells from cultured PBMCs, sampled from culture after CMV antigen stimulation. The chain combines TRBV7-3 with TRBJ1-1, with D unresolved. The clonotype comes from a human donor in good health (CMV status not recorded). Some clones in this sample may be carry-over from other donors' samples. The CDR3 loop is CASSLTKLTEAFF. DNA of the CDR3: TGTGCCAGCAGCTTAACGAAGTTAACTGAAGCTTTCTTT.